These T cell receptor beta chains were read from a single sample in a study of regulatory T cells in long-lasting Graves disease. Via MiXCR, TCRdb re-called the multiplex PCR reads, giving one row per CDR3 protein. This table has 450,000 to 500,000 distinct CDR3 sequences, under 20% appearing once. A further study also used this sample, focusing on T cells in Graves' hyperthyroidism and ophthalmopathy.

The sample here was peripheral blood mononuclear cells (PBMCs), taken at new diagnosis, from a patient treated with antithyroid drugs. Source of these receptors: a man aged 40-49 years with Graves disease. Both conserved end residues are part of each CDR3. A D gene is named only where the DNA matches it firmly. The listing skips clone size in some rows; elsewhere it reads once, few, many or a size class.

TRBJ2-7	-	TRBV28	many	TGTGCCAGCAGTCCCCGTACTGACTACGAGCAGTACTTC	CASSPRTDYEQYF
TRBJ2-3	-	TRBV28	many	TGTGCCAGCAGGAACGGCCTGCGTGGAGATACGCAGTATTTT	CASRNGLRGDTQYF
TRBJ2-1	-	TRBV11-2	many	TGTGCCAGCAGCTCGAGGGAGGCTTTAAATGAGCAGTTCTTC	CASSSREALNEQFF
TRBJ2-1	-	TRBV30	few	TGTGCCTGGAGCCCGAACTCCTACAATGAGCAGTTCTTC	CAWSPNSYNEQFF
TRBJ2-1	TRBD2	TRBV14	few	TGTGCCAGCAGCCAGGGACTAGCGGTCTACAATGAGCAGTTCTTC	CASSQGLAVYNEQFF
TRBJ1-4	-	TRBV15	many	TGTGCCACCAGCAGAGATGGGGCAGGGAGAGGTCGCGAAAAACTGTTTTTT	CATSRDGAGRGREKLFF
TRBJ2-1	-	TRBV11-2	many	TGTGCCAGCAGCTTAGCGGGGCGGTACTCTTACAATGAGCAGTTCTTC	CASSLAGRYSYNEQFF
TRBJ2-1	-	TRBV3-1	many	TGTGCCAGCAGCCAACAATACAATGAGCAGTTCTTC	CASSQQYNEQFF
TRBJ2-7	-	TRBV6-5	few	TGTGCCAGCAGTTACTCACGAGGTACAAATCTCTACTTC	CASSYSRGTNLYF
TRBJ2-5	-	TRBV3-1	many	TGTGCCAGCGGAATCCGAGAGACCCAGTACTTC	CASGIRETQYF
TRBJ1-2	-	TRBV5-1	-	TGCGCCAGCAGCGAGAGACAGAGCGGCGGATATGGCTACACCTTC	CASSERQSGGYGYTF
TRBJ2-1	-	TRBV6-1	many	TGTGCCAGCAGTGGGAGGGGTCGGAATGAGCAGTTCTTC	CASSGRGRNEQFF
TRBJ1-6	-	TRBV11-2	-	TGTGCCAGCAGCCTTCTCCGGGACCTTAATTCACCCCTCCACTTT	CASSLLRDLNSPLHF
TRBJ1-6	-	TRBV20-1	-	TGCAGTGCTAGAGATCGGGCCATCGATAATTCACCCCTCCACTTT	CSARDRAIDNSPLHF
TRBJ2-1	TRBD2	TRBV6-1	few	TGTGCCAGCAGAACGACTAGCTCTCGATCCTACAATGAGCAGTTCTTC	CASRTTSSRSYNEQFF
TRBJ1-2	TRBD1	TRBV28	few	TGTGCCAGCTATCAGGGGGCCTCCTCTAACTATGGCTACACCTTC	CASYQGASSNYGYTF
TRBJ2-2	-	TRBV6-2/TRBV6-3	few	TGTGCCAGCAGGGGGCAAAGGGGGGCCGGGGAGCTGTTTTTT	CASRGQRGAGELFF
TRBJ1-1	-	TRBV5-1	few	TGCGCCAGCAGAGGGCCCGACACTGAAGCTTTCTTT	CASRGPDTEAFF
TRBJ2-7	-	TRBV5-6	many	TGTGCCAGCAGCTCCTGGGGGGCTTTCGGATACGAGCAGTACTTC	CASSSWGAFGYEQYF
TRBJ2-7	-	TRBV27	-	TGTGCCAGCAGTCCCCGTTTCGAGCAGTACTTC	CASSPRFEQYF
TRBJ2-5	TRBD2	TRBV27	many	TGTGCCAGCAGTTCCGGACTAGAAGCCCACCAGACCCAGTACTTC	CASSSGLEAHQTQYF
TRBJ1-2	-	TRBV6-1	few	TGTGCCAACGGGGATTGGGGCTACACCTTC	CANGDWGYTF
TRBJ2-3	-	TRBV2	many	TGTGCCAGCAGTGTGGTGGGAAAGGCCCCAGATACGCAGTATTTT	CASSVVGKAPDTQYF